This entry lists 30 T cell receptor beta chains sequenced from one sample in a study of Tregs in tolerant kidney transplant recipients (dated by TCRdb to the late 2010s). The library was prepared using the immunoSEQ multiplex PCR assay. TCRdb mirrors the immuneACCESS table, restricted to in-frame sequences. Some clones are absent from its copies; in checked studies, under half trace to an unresolved V gene, and the reason for the others is unknown. For this sample the table gives some 110,000 clones, of which around 91% were detected only once. The top ten hold roughly 0.63% of the sample. Material: CD4+ T cells from blood. These receptors all stem from a human donor in good health.

The V and J genes are TRBV11-2 and TRBJ2-3; D is unclear. Germline V gene data show CDR1 as SGHAT and CDR2 as FQNNGV. V was shortened by 6 bases and J by 11 bases, with 21 bases between the two germline ends. The CDR3 is 14 residues long. The CDR3 loop is CASSRLGPVLGQYF. CDR3 sequence (DNA): TGTGCCAGCAGTCGACTCGGACCGGTTTTGGGGCAGTATTTT.

V gene TRBV27 combines with J gene TRBJ1-1, with D possibly matching TRBD1 (5 bases). This CDR3 has 15 amino acids. Trimming removed 6 bases at V and 5 bases at J, with 19 bases between. Per the germline V gene, CDR1 is MNHEY and CDR2 is SMNVEV (reference sequence). Written as DNA, the CDR3 is TGTGCCAGCAGCCCTATCCAGGGAAGACGTACTGAAGCTTTCTTT. Encoded protein: CASSPIQGRRTEAFF.

This chain uses TRBV9 with TRBJ2-7, with 9 positions matching TRBD2. The J segment lost 0 bases and the V segment lost 0 bases, leaving 1 base of the junction unmatched. CDR3 length: 15 residues. CDR1 is SGDLS, CDR2 YYNGEE, per germline. CDR3 nucleotides: TGTGCCAGCAGCGTAGGGACTAGCGTCTCCTACGAGCAGTACTTC. Its protein product is CASSVGTSVSYEQYF.

This chain links TRBV6-5 with TRBJ1-4; 7 nucleotides agree with TRBD1. V lost 5 bases to trimming and J lost 5 bases; unmatched junction nucleotides: 8. The CDR3 contains 15 residues. Germline V CDR1 and CDR2: MNHEY, SVGAGI. CDR3 protein: CASSRRQGGNEKLFF. The CDR3 nucleotides are TGTGCCAGCAGTCGTCGACAGGGAGGGAATGAAAAACTGTTTTTT.

The V gene is TRBV7-3, the J gene TRBJ2-3; D unresolved. Trimming removed 2 bases at V and 3 bases at J, with 6 bases between. Germline loops: CDR1 SGHTA, CDR2 FQGTGA. This CDR3 is 13 amino acids long. CDR3 coding DNA: TGTGCCAGCAGCTTAGGCCATACAGATACGCAGTATTTT. Translating it yields CASSLGHTDTQYF. Complete variable domain (other parts from reference TRBV7-3 and TRBJ2-3): GAGVSQTPSNKVTEKGKYVELRCDPISGHTALYWYRQSLGQGPEFLIYFQGTGAADDSGLPNDRFFAVRPEGSVSTLKIQRTERGDSAVYLCASSLGHTDTQYFGPGTRLTVL.

This sequence joins TRBV10-3 and TRBJ2-5; D unclear. Per germline, CDR1 ENHRY and CDR2 SYGVKD. This CDR3 comprises 17 residues. The V and J ends lost 0 bases and 2 bases respectively, with 16 bases between them. CDR3 sequence reads: CAISESGKGRIQETQYF. The CDR3, as DNA: TGTGCCATCAGTGAGTCTGGAAAGGGCCGAATTCAAGAGACCCAGTACTTC.

The chain is built from TRBV18 and TRBJ2-4, with 11 bases that match TRBD2. The CDR3 consists of 16 residues. J was trimmed by 6 bases and V by 5 bases; bases with no gene match: 9. The germline CDR1 and CDR2 sequences are KGHSH and LQKENI. The CDR3 sequence: CASSLAGGREGNIQYF. CDR3 DNA sequence: TGTGCCAGCTCATTAGCGGGAGGGCGTGAAGGAAACATTCAGTACTTC.

The chain combines TRBV5-4 with TRBJ2-2; 8 bases agree with TRBD1. The CDR3 spans 18 residues. The ends lost 3 bases at V and 1 base at J; junction bases unmatched: 11. Germline V gene data show CDR1 as SGHNT and CDR2 as YYREEE (reference sequence). CDR3 sequence reads: CASSSPGQGIRNTGELFF. The CDR3 region has the DNA TGTGCCAGCAGCTCTCCTGGACAGGGTATAAGGAACACCGGGGAGCTGTTTTTT. The full variable domain, rest sourced from reference TRBV5-4 and TRBJ2-2, is ETGVTQSPTHLIKTRGQQVTLRCSSQSGHNTVSWYQQALGQGPQFIFQYYREEENGRGNFPPRFSGLQFPNYSSELNVNALELDDSALYLCASSSPGQGIRNTGELFFGEGSRLTVL.

In DNA form, the CDR3 reads TGTGCCAGCAGCCGAAGGCAGGGCCAAGGCTACACCTTC. Residues: CASSRRQGQGYTF. The chain joins TRBV7-3 to TRBJ1-2, with D perhaps TRBD1 (5 bases). CDR1 and CDR2 (germline): SGHTA, FQGTGA. Between the trimmed V and J ends, which lost 5 bases and 8 bases, there was a span of 15 bases. The CDR3 totals 13 residues.

The chain carries TRBV5-8 and TRBJ1-5; TRBD1 aligns across 7 bases. Germline assignment: CDR1 SGHTS and CDR2 YDEGEE. J was trimmed by 1 base and V by 0 bases; bases with no gene match: 1. The CDR3 loop spans 15 amino acids. CDR3 protein: CASSLGQGSNQPQHF. The CDR3 DNA sequence: TGTGCCAGCAGCTTGGGACAGGGAAGCAATCAGCCCCAGCATTTT.

The chain links TRBV30 to TRBJ1-5; D is uncertain. Germline V lookup: CDR1 GTSNPN, CDR2 SVGIG (reference sequence). Trimming took off 0 bases at V and 2 bases at J, with 11 bases between the two ends. This CDR3 comprises 15 residues. Written as DNA, the CDR3 is TGTGCCTGGAGTGTTTGGAGGGATGGCAATCAGCCCCAGCATTTT. It yields the protein CAWSVWRDGNQPQHF.

This chain uses TRBV5-5 with TRBJ2-5; D is undetermined. The V gene's germline CDR1 is SGHKS and CDR2 YYEKEE (reference sequence). Trimming stripped 1 base from V and 0 bases from J, with 7 bases between. This CDR3 comprises 14 residues. The CDR3 here is CASSLRPDQETQYF. Written as DNA, the CDR3 is TGTGCCAGCAGCTTGCGGCCCGACCAAGAGACCCAGTACTTC.

The chain links TRBV19 to TRBJ2-7; D call uncertain. The CDR3 consists of 15 residues. CDR1 is LNHDA and CDR2 is SQIVND in the germline V gene (reference sequence). V lost 4 bases and J 3 bases, leaving 16 bases between the germline ends. The CDR3 DNA follows: TGTGCCAGTAGTAACCGTTCCGTGGGGTTCTACGAGCAGTACTTC. Amino acid sequence: CASSNRSVGFYEQYF. Together with reference TRBV19 and TRBJ2-7, the CDR3 gives the full variable domain: DGGITQSPKYLFRKEGQNVTLSCEQNLNHDAMYWYRQDPGQGLRLIYYSQIVNDFQKGDIAEGYSVSREKKESFPLTVTSAQKNPTAFYLCASSNRSVGFYEQYFGPGTRLTVT.

This clone has only one observation. This sequence joins TRBV7-9 and TRBJ2-7, with 9 bases identical to TRBD1. The CDR3 is 15 residues long. Germline CDR1 SEHNR, CDR2 FQNEAQ (reference sequence). Trimming at V came to 3 bases and at J to 3 bases, leaving 6 bases not matched to a gene. The CDR3 nucleotides are TGTGCCAGCAGCTTCGACAGGGGGTCAATCTACGAGCAGTACTTC. Protein product: CASSFDRGSIYEQYF. Full variable domain (rest looked up from reference TRBV7-9 and TRBJ2-7): DTGVSQNPRHKITKRGQNVTFRCDPISEHNRLYWYRQTLGQGPEFLTYFQNEAQLEKSRLLSDRFSAERPKGSFSTLEIQRTEQGDSAMYLCASSFDRGSIYEQYFGPGTRLTVT.

The DNA for the CDR3 is TGCAGTGCCCGATTTGAAAAACTGTTTTTT. The encoded protein is CSARFEKLFF. The chain carries TRBV20-1 and TRBJ1-4; no firm D call. CDR1 and CDR2 (germline): DFQATT, SNEGSKA (reference sequence). V was pared by 6 bases and J by 7 bases, with 6 bases between. The CDR3 spans 10 residues.

The rearrangement uses TRBV5-1 and TRBJ1-3, with TRBD1 matching 7 bases. This CDR3 is 15 amino acids long. The germline CDR1 and CDR2 sequences are SGHRS and YFSETQ. V dropped 0 bases and J dropped 4; count of bases not matched to a gene: 4. The DNA for the CDR3 is TGCGCCAGCAGCTTGGAAGGGGGCGGCGGAAACACCATATATTTT. The encoded protein is CASSLEGGGGNTIYF.

The chain combines TRBV19 with TRBJ1-4; TRBD1 matches at 7 bases. The germline gives CDR1 LNHDA, CDR2 SQIVND (reference sequence). The CDR3 has 16 amino acids. The V and J ends lost 4 bases and 0 bases, in that order; junction bases with no gene match: 5. The CDR3 region is CASSTGTAATNEKLFF. CDR3 nucleotides: TGTGCCAGTAGTACCGGGACAGCGGCAACTAATGAAAAACTGTTTTTT.

V usage is TRBV5-5 and J usage is TRBJ1-2; unclear D gene. Germline CDR1 and CDR2: SGHKS and YYEKEE (reference sequence). This CDR3 comprises 15 residues. V was clipped by 0 bases and J by 0 bases, with 9 bases between them. The CDR3 nucleotides are TGTGCCAGCAGCTTGGCCGGCAGCCCTAACTATGGCTACACCTTC. As protein: CASSLAGSPNYGYTF. The full variable domain, with the rest looked up from reference TRBV5-5 and TRBJ1-2, is DAGVTQSPTHLIKTRGQQVTLRCSPISGHKSVSWYQQVLGQGPQFIFQYYEKEERGRGNFPDRFSARQFPNYSSELNVNALLLGDSALYLCASSLAGSPNYGYTFGSGTRLTVV.

The gene calls are TRBV30 and TRBJ1-3; possible D gene TRBD1, 6 bases. The V end was cut by 4 bases, the J end by 6 bases, with 13 bases between. CDR1 and CDR2 (germline): GTSNPN, SVGIG (reference sequence). The CDR3 runs to 13 residues. The CDR3 nucleotides are TGTGCCTGGACTCGAGACAGGCTAAACACCATATATTTT. Translated, it gives CAWTRDRLNTIYF.

This chain uses TRBV5-1 with TRBJ2-2; the D is unclear. The CDR3 runs 12 residues. V was pared by 3 bases and J by 3 bases, with 3 bases between. Per germline, CDR1 SGHRS and CDR2 YFSETQ. The CDR3 is CASSYDTGELFF. CDR3 DNA: TGCGCCAGCAGCTATGACACCGGGGAGCTGTTTTTT.

The gene calls are TRBV7-3 and TRBJ1-3, with D possibly matching TRBD1 (5 bases). The V gene's germline CDR1 is SGHTA and CDR2 FQGTGA. V lost 2 bases and J 0 bases, leaving 5 bases between the germline ends. The length of the CDR3 is 14 residues. Here the CDR3 reads CASSLGGSGNTIYF. The CDR3 DNA sequence: TGTGCCAGCAGCTTAGGGGGCTCTGGAAACACCATATATTTT.

The rearrangement uses TRBV30 and TRBJ1-5, with D possibly TRBD1 on 5 matching bases. Germline CDR1 is GTSNPN and CDR2 is SVGIG (reference sequence). The CDR3 runs to 16 residues. V lost 0 bases, J lost 4 bases, and 16 bases lay in between. The CDR3 region has the DNA TGTGCCTGGAGTGTACGCCCTAGGGGTGGGAATCAGCCCCAGCATTTT. This codes for CAWSVRPRGGNQPQHF.

The chain carries TRBV5-1 and TRBJ2-5, with 7 bases identical to TRBD2. The germline CDR1 and CDR2 sequences are SGHRS and YFSETQ. This CDR3 spans 14 amino acids. J was trimmed by 2 bases and V by 1 base; bases with no gene match: 2. The CDR3 protein is CASSLYGGQETQYF. CDR3 in DNA: TGCGCCAGCAGCTTGTACGGGGGGCAAGAGACCCAGTACTTC.

V usage is TRBV19 and J usage is TRBJ2-2; tentatively, D is TRBD1 (6 bases). With 5 bases removed from V and 5 bases from J, the gap between germline ends came to 21 bases. The CDR3 is made up of 17 amino acids. From germline, CDR1 is LNHDA and CDR2 SQIVND (reference sequence). The CDR3 reads CASSLGTRLLITGELFF. The CDR3 bases are TGTGCCAGTAGTCTGGGGACAAGGCTTCTTATAACCGGGGAGCTGTTTTTT.

The V and J genes are TRBV5-1 and TRBJ2-2; D gene uncertain. Trimming removed 3 bases from V and 6 bases from J, with 9 bases in between. CDR1 SGHRS and CDR2 YFSETQ come from the germline V gene. The CDR3 is 13 residues long. This chain's CDR3 is CASSSGQAGELFF. Written as DNA, the CDR3 is TGCGCCAGCAGCTCCGGTCAGGCCGGGGAGCTGTTTTTT.

The V call is TRBV19, the J call TRBJ2-3; D is unclear. Trimming took off 4 bases at V and 3 bases at J, with 11 bases between the two ends. This CDR3 region has 14 residues. CDR1 LNHDA and CDR2 SQIVND come from the germline V gene (reference sequence). The CDR3 spells CASSSDRWTDTQYF. In nucleotides, the CDR3 is TGTGCCAGTAGTAGCGACCGGTGGACAGATACGCAGTATTTT.

In this sample, this clone turned up a few times. V is TRBV9 and J is TRBJ2-7; D gene uncertain. CDR3 length equals 13 residues. Between the trimmed V and J ends, which lost 3 bases and 0 bases, there was a span of 7 bases. The germline V gene has CDR1 SGDLS and CDR2 YYNGEE. The CDR3 region has the DNA TGTGCCAGCAGCGCGCCCCCCTCCTACGAGCAGTACTTC. Translated, it gives CASSAPPSYEQYF. Full variable domain (missing parts from reference TRBV9 and TRBJ2-7): DSGVTQTPKHLITATGQRVTLRCSPRSGDLSVYWYQQSLDQGLQFLIQYYNGEERAKGNILERFSAQQFPDLHSELNLSSLELGDSALYFCASSAPPSYEQYFGPGTRLTVT.

This clone was seen just once. CDR3: CASSFDRGANEKLFF. The CDR3 DNA is TGTGCCAGCAGCTTCGACAGGGGAGCTAATGAAAAACTGTTTTTT. J is TRBJ1-4 and V is TRBV7-9; TRBD1 agrees at 8 bases. Trimming cost V 3 bases and J 3 bases; bases outside gene matches: 3. CDR3 length: 15 residues. The germline V gene encodes CDR1 SEHNR and CDR2 FQNEAQ (reference sequence).

This chain joins TRBV6-4 and TRBJ2-3; the D gene is possibly TRBD2 (6 bases). Deletions cut 3 bases from V and 2 bases from J, with 12 bases between. This CDR3 region has 15 residues. Looked up from germline, CDR1 is MRHNA and CDR2 is SNTAGT. As DNA, the CDR3 is TGTGCCAGCAGTGAGGCTAGCGCCAACACAGATACGCAGTATTTT. Its translation is CASSEASANTDTQYF.

The chain employs TRBV2 and TRBJ1-1, with a tentative D call TRBD1 (5 bases). There are 14 residues in the CDR3. Per germline, CDR1 SNHLY and CDR2 FYNNEI. V lost 7 bases and J lost 0, with 12 bases in between. The CDR3 sequence is CASTGRQLNTEAFF. CDR3 DNA sequence: TGTGCCAGCACCGGTAGACAGTTGAACACTGAAGCTTTCTTT.